These 16 T cell receptor beta chains originate from one sample sequenced in a study of blood T cell repertoires in COVID-19. Generated by immunoSEQ multiplex PCR, the TCRdb table keeps only in-frame clones and is missing some. The repertoire has under 250,000 clones, 75% to 90% of them found once; the top ten carry approximately 30%. Input material: peripheral blood. Receptors were obtained from a man aged 40-50 years with acute or convalescent COVID-19.

The rearrangement joins TRBV19 to TRBJ1-2; D possibly corresponds to TRBD1 (5 bases). Germline V lookup: CDR1 LNHDA, CDR2 SQIVND (reference sequence). Trimming removed 4 bases at V and 8 bases at J, with 14 bases between. CDR3 length: 13 amino acids. Written as DNA, the CDR3 is TGTGCCAGTAGTACGACTCAGGGTGTGGGCTACACCTTC. It yields the protein CASSTTQGVGYTF.

The V and J genes are TRBV3-1 (or the pseudogene TRBV3-2) and TRBJ1-2, with D possibly matching TRBD1 (5 bases). The CDR3 runs to 12 residues. Deletions cut 4 bases from V and 5 bases from J, with 8 bases between. Germline CDR1 and CDR2: LGHDT and YNNKEL (reference sequence). CDR3 residues: CASSRGGYGYTF. The CDR3, as DNA: TGTGCCAGCAGCCGGGGGGGATATGGCTACACCTTC.

The chain combines TRBV18 with TRBJ1-2; 11 bases align to TRBD1. CDR3 length: 12 residues. The germline V gene encodes CDR1 KGHSH and CDR2 LQKENI. CDR3 in amino acids: CAGQGAQNGYTF. The DNA for the CDR3 is TGTGCTGGACAGGGGGCGCAGAATGGCTACACCTTC.

The V gene is TRBV21-1, the J gene TRBJ2-7; the table names TRBD2, a call not compared with the DNA. TRBV21-1 is marked as a pseudogene. The CDR3 extends over 17 amino acids. The CDR3 coding sequence is TGTGCCAGCAGGCTACCGGGGGGGGACTCTATCTCCTACGAGCAGTACTTC. It is translated as CASRLPGGDSISYEQYF.

V usage is TRBV18 and J usage is TRBJ1-4, with a tentative D call TRBD1 (5 bases). The CDR3 has 14 amino acids. Deletions cut 4 bases from V and 8 bases from J, with 14 bases between. Germline CDR1 is KGHSH and CDR2 is LQKENI. CDR3 region: CASSLWTTDEKLFF. In DNA form, the CDR3 reads TGTGCCAGCTCACTCTGGACAACGGACGAAAAACTGTTTTTT.

The chain couples TRBV7-2 to TRBJ2-1; D is perhaps TRBD2 (5 bases). V lost 3 bases, J lost 0 bases, and 9 bases lay in between. The CDR3 sequence is 15 residues long. Germline CDR1 and CDR2: SGHTA and FQGNSA. The CDR3 bases are TGTGCCAGCAGCTTTTCGAGGGCCTCCTACAATGAGCAGTTCTTC. Its translation: CASSFSRASYNEQFF.

The chain links TRBV5-5 to TRBJ1-5; maybe TRBD1 (6 bases). Per germline, CDR1 SGHKS and CDR2 YYEKEE (reference sequence). The V and J ends lost 1 base and 0 bases respectively, with 17 bases between them. The CDR3 is made up of 18 amino acids. CDR3 nucleotides: TGTGCCAGCAGCTTGACGGGGGGGCAAGGAGATAGCAATCAGCCCCAGCATTTT. As protein: CASSLTGGQGDSNQPQHF.

V gene TRBV3-1 (or the pseudogene TRBV3-2) combines with J gene TRBJ2-5; the D gene is possibly TRBD2 (6 bases). The CDR3 totals 19 residues. The germline V gene encodes CDR1 LGHDT and CDR2 YNNKEL (reference sequence). The V gene lost 0 bases and the J gene lost 5 bases, with 25 bases spanning the gap. The CDR3 reads CASSQDARDPWGIGETQYF. The CDR3 DNA sequence: TGTGCCAGCAGCCAAGACGCGCGGGATCCATGGGGAATCGGGGAGACCCAGTACTTC.

The chain is built from TRBV5-4 and TRBJ2-3; 7 bases are shared with TRBD2. The CDR3 is made up of 15 amino acids. Per germline, CDR1 SGHNT and CDR2 YYREEE (reference sequence). The junction had 11 bases not matched to a gene; V was cut back by 4 bases and J by 6 bases. For the CDR3, the DNA is TGTGCCAGCAGCGTGGGTGGCGGGAGTCTGGATACGCAGTATTTT. The encoded protein is CASSVGGGSLDTQYF.

The J gene is TRBJ2-7, the V gene TRBV27, with 7 bases identical to TRBD1. From germline, CDR1 is MNHEY and CDR2 SMNVEV (reference sequence). The length of the CDR3 is 15 residues. The V segment lost 10 bases and the J segment 0 bases; nucleotides outside the gene matches: 12. CDR3 residues: CATQERGTASYEQYF. The CDR3 nucleotides read TGTGCCACCCAAGAGAGAGGGACAGCCTCCTACGAGCAGTACTTC.

This chain joins TRBV28 and TRBJ2-3, with 9 nucleotides matching TRBD2. Germline V gives CDR1 MDHEN, CDR2 SYDVKM. The junction had 7 bases not matched to a gene; V was cut back by 2 bases and J by 1 base. The CDR3 extends over 17 amino acids. CDR3 bases: TGTGCCAGCAGTTTAAATAGCGGGAGCGGGGGCACAGATACGCAGTATTTT. This encodes CASSLNSGSGGTDTQYF.

The chain links TRBV6-5 to TRBJ1-2; 9 positions agree with TRBD1. V dropped 6 bases and J dropped 7; count of bases not matched to a gene: 6. The germline V gene has CDR1 MNHEY and CDR2 SVGAGI. This CDR3 has 13 amino acids. The CDR3 is CASRSDRGSGYTF. The CDR3 DNA reads TGTGCCAGCAGAAGCGACAGGGGGTCTGGCTACACCTTC.

This clone was seen a few times. This chain connects TRBV9 to TRBJ2-2; 11 bases map to TRBD2. The CDR3 contains 19 residues. CDR1 is SGDLS and CDR2 is YYNGEE in the germline V gene. V lost 4 bases to trimming and J lost 6 bases; unmatched junction nucleotides: 17. The CDR3 DNA sequence: TGTGCCAGCAGCCCCTCTGGGACTAGCGGAACCGCCGGGTCCGGGGAGCTGTTTTTT. Protein sequence: CASSPSGTSGTAGSGELFF.

V is TRBV4-1 and J is TRBJ2-7; possible D gene TRBD2, 6 bases. The CDR3 totals 15 residues. Trimming left V 4 bases short and J 0 bases short, with 13 bases between. Germline assignment: CDR1 MGHRA and CDR2 YSYEKL. CDR3 sequence reads: CASSPGTYISYEQYF. CDR3 bases: TGCGCCAGCAGCCCCGGGACTTACATCTCCTACGAGCAGTACTTC.

This chain uses TRBV7-9 with TRBJ2-1; 9 bases line up with TRBD2. Germline values: CDR1 SEHNR, CDR2 FQNEAQ (reference sequence). The V segment lost 3 bases and the J segment 6 bases; nucleotides outside the gene matches: 9. There are 16 residues in the CDR3. CDR3 in DNA: TGTGCCAGCAGCTTTCATCGCGGGAGGGCCTTCAATGAGCAGTTCTTC. Translated: CASSFHRGRAFNEQFF.

The chain has TRBV9 and TRBJ1-3, with D possibly being TRBD1 (6 bases). The V gene lost 0 bases and the J gene lost 0 bases, with 10 bases spanning the gap. The germline V gene has CDR1 SGDLS and CDR2 YYNGEE. This CDR3 region has 16 residues. This chain's CDR3 is CASSVAWGHSGNTIYF. In DNA form, the CDR3 reads TGTGCCAGCAGCGTAGCTTGGGGGCACTCTGGAAACACCATATATTTT.